This record concerns one TCR beta chain sequence. Its antigen is undetermined. The identical CDR3 is also encoded by other nucleotide sequences in the sample. The entry originates in a study of beta chain features in type 1 diabetes. Study results and caveats: Shorter TCRB CDR3s, moderately but significantly so, were found in Type 1 diabetes patients in all four CD4+ subsets. cDNA-based reads could over-represent cells with high TCR expression.

Based on CD45RO/CCR7/CD25/CD127/CD95/CD27, CD4+ regulatory, stem cell-like memory, naive and central memory cells were sorted. There are 14 residues in the CDR3. From germline, CDR1 is SGHRS and CDR2 YFSETQ. V shed 4 bases and J shed 0 bases, with 9 bases lying between them. The sequenced template was cDNA made from the entire isolated RNA. Profiled with immunoSEQ multiplex PCR; TCRdb holds only in-frame clones, not every one. Altogether about 160,000 clones are present, about a tenth being singletons, with the ten largest covering 0.45% to 0.6%. The chain uses TRBV5-1 and TRBJ2-3; tentatively, D is TRBD2 (6 bases). This TCR was recovered from a man aged 30 to 45 with type 1 diabetes. Source material: central memory CD4+ T cells from blood. Written as DNA, the CDR3 is TGCGCCAGCAGCCCGGGGACTAGCACAGATACGCAGTATTTT. Translated: CASSPGTSTDTQYF.